This passage covers 8 T cell receptor beta chains from one sample sequenced in a study of beta chain features in type 1 diabetes. The investigators reverse transcribed all of the isolated RNA, so they sequenced expressed TCRB transcripts. This table comes from immunoSEQ multiplex PCR, and its TCRdb copy is limited to in-frame clones, with some not included. The sample carries 110,000 or so clones, approximately 37% recorded once. The sample taken for sequencing was stem cell memory CD4+ T cells from blood. These receptors were collected from a woman aged 18 to 35 in good health.

In this sample, this clone turned up a few times. V is TRBV19 and J is TRBJ2-6; D may be TRBD2 (6 bases). Per germline, CDR1 LNHDA and CDR2 SQIVND (reference sequence). This CDR3 contains 16 residues. Trimming pared 0 bases from V and 2 bases from J, leaving 8 bases between. In DNA form, the CDR3 reads TGTGCCAGTAGTATAGAGCGGGAAACTGGGGCCAACGTCCTGACTTTC. Translating gives CASSIERETGANVLTF. Full variable domain (outside the CDR3, taken from reference TRBV19 and TRBJ2-6): DGGITQSPKYLFRKEGQNVTLSCEQNLNHDAMYWYRQDPGQGLRLIYYSQIVNDFQKGDIAEGYSVSREKKESFPLTVTSAQKNPTAFYLCASSIERETGANVLTFGAGSRLTVL.

A few counts support this clone. The chain couples TRBV5-6 to TRBJ2-6; TRBD1 might be the D (5 bases). The germline V and J ends were trimmed by 2 bases and 3 bases, with 9 bases remaining between them. CDR3 size: 15 residues. Germline V gives CDR1 SGHDT, CDR2 YYEEEE. The CDR3 nucleotides are TGTGCCAGCAGCTTTAGGGGCGGTGGGGCCAACGTCCTGACTTTC. Protein product: CASSFRGGGANVLTF. The full variable domain, rest sourced from reference TRBV5-6 and TRBJ2-6, is DAGVTQSPTHLIKTRGQQVTLRCSPKSGHDTVSWYQQALGQGPQFIFQYYEEEERQRGNFPDRFSGHQFPNYSSELNVNALLLGDSALYLCASSFRGGGANVLTFGAGSRLTVL.

V usage is TRBV6-5 and J usage is TRBJ2-7; perhaps TRBD2 as D (5 bases). The CDR3 loop spans 16 amino acids. Trimming took off 3 bases at V and 0 bases at J, with 15 bases between the two ends. In germline, CDR1 is MNHEY, CDR2 SVGAGI. The CDR3 sequence is CASSYNAGSSSYEQYF. The CDR3 coding sequence is TGTGCCAGCAGTTATAACGCTGGGAGCAGCTCCTACGAGCAGTACTTC.

There are a few counts of this clone. The rearrangement uses TRBV7-9 and TRBJ2-7; D gene ambiguous. With 2 bases removed from V and 0 bases from J, the gap between germline ends came to 11 bases. Looked up from germline, CDR1 is SEHNR and CDR2 is FQNEAQ (reference sequence). The CDR3 length is 15 residues. This chain's CDR3 is CASSLTIRSSYEQYF. The CDR3 region has the DNA TGTGCCAGCAGCTTAACTATCAGAAGCTCCTACGAGCAGTACTTC.

This clone was detected only a few times. The V call is TRBV7-3, the J call TRBJ2-7; 7 positions match TRBD1. The V segment lost 7 bases and the J segment 12 bases; nucleotides outside the gene matches: 12. The germline CDR1 and CDR2 sequences are SGHTA and FQGTGA. The CDR3 contains 12 residues. The CDR3 sequence: CASNAPTGSAYF. As DNA, the CDR3 is TGTGCCAGCAACGCCCCGACAGGGTCGGCGTACTTC.

This clone was seen more than once but under ten times. The chain links TRBV5-4 to TRBJ1-2; D possibly corresponds to TRBD1 (6 bases). The germline CDR1 and CDR2 sequences are SGHNT and YYREEE (reference sequence). Trimming shortened V by 4 bases and J by 0 bases, and 19 bases separated the two germline ends. The CDR3 extends over 17 amino acids. As DNA, the CDR3 is TGTGCCAGCAGCACGGGCCCAGGGGCGTTCACTAACTATGGCTACACCTTC. This gives the protein CASSTGPGAFTNYGYTF.

This clone was counted a few times. The chain links TRBV7-9 to TRBJ1-1; D call uncertain. The V gene's germline CDR1 is SEHNR and CDR2 FQNEAQ (reference sequence). The germline V and J ends were trimmed by 5 bases and 2 bases, with 9 bases remaining between them. This CDR3 has 13 amino acids. The CDR3 nucleotides are TGTGCCAGCAGCCACGGGGTTAACACTGAAGCTTTCTTT. It codes for CASSHGVNTEAFF.

The rearrangement joins TRBV15 to TRBJ2-2, with a tentative D call TRBD1 (5 bases). This CDR3 is built from 15 residues. Germline CDR1 and CDR2: LNHNV and YYDKDF (reference sequence). The V end was cut by 1 base, the J end by 5 bases, with 11 bases between. The CDR3 is CATSRVGHTTGELFF. The CDR3 region has the DNA TGTGCCACCAGCAGAGTAGGACACACTACCGGGGAGCTGTTTTTT.